The clone carrying this TCR beta chain showed up just a few times. Its cognate antigen is unknown. This sample stems from a study of blood T cells in healthy people across ages. Study-wide results and caveats: Donor CMV status was unknown, possibly confounding expanded clonotype changes.

Next came a second PCR, run for about 6 to 12 cycles, which used a sample-barcoded 5' primer along with a J-beta primer mix. Individual samples furnished no less than 2.5 million CDR3-containing paired-end reads apiece. TCRdb itself ran the 5' RACE reads through MiXCR, one entry per CDR3 protein. In the table there are 2 million or so distinct CDR3 sequences, less than 50% of which are singletons. Sequencing was carried out using blood. The receptor was isolated from a middle-aged woman in good health.

The CDR3 DNA reads TGTGCCAGCAGTCCACGATCGGGGGTGGGTGGAGATACGCAGTATTTT. Amino acid sequence: CASSPRSGVGGDTQYF. The chain is built from TRBV6-5 and TRBJ2-3, with D perhaps matching TRBD2 (6 bases). Trimming removed 5 bases from V and 5 bases from J, with 20 bases in between. Germline V gives CDR1 MNHEY, CDR2 SVGAGI. The CDR3 is 16 residues long.